Listed below are T cell receptor beta chains from one sample, sequenced in a study of T-cell memory formation after mild COVID-19. TCRdb recomputed calls from the 5' RACE reads with MiXCR, one row per CDR3 protein. The profile shows 150,000 to 200,000 distinct CDR3 sequences, less than 20% of them singletons. The material sequenced was PBMCs or a T cell subset sorted from them (not recorded which). These receptors all come from a man aged 18 to 35 who had mild COVID-19 (a few samples of this study predate the infection). Cell type and time point are not known. CDR3s include the opening cysteine and the closing phenylalanine or tryptophan. The D gene is left open where the match is weak. Clone size is not always given. Where it is, it says once, few, many or a class for expanded clones.

size: few; D: .; J: TRBJ1-1; V: TRBV5-1; DNA: TGCGCCAGCAGCGTACAGGGAGGGGCTGAAGCTTTCTTT; CDR3: CASSVQGGAEAFF
size: .; D: .; J: TRBJ1-3; V: TRBV7-9; DNA: TGTGCCAGCAGCGAAAACAGCCGGGACAAGAGCTCTGGAAACACCATATATTTT; CDR3: CASSENSRDKSSGNTIYF
size: few; D: .; J: TRBJ2-6; V: TRBV4-2; DNA: TGTGCCAGCAGCCAAGAGGCGGGAACTGGGGCCAACGTCCTGACTTTC; CDR3: CASSQEAGTGANVLTF
size: .; D: TRBD1; J: TRBJ2-1; V: TRBV27; DNA: TGTGCCAGCAGGACCTACAGGGGTTCCTACAATGAGCAGTTCTTC; CDR3: CASRTYRGSYNEQFF
size: once; D: .; J: TRBJ1-3; V: TRBV7-9; DNA: TGTGCCAGCAGCTTTGCAAACTCTGGAAACACCATATATTTT; CDR3: CASSFANSGNTIYF
size: few; D: .; J: TRBJ1-3; V: TRBV5-5; DNA: TGTGCCAGCAGGATGGTCCCGATCTCTGGAAACACCATATATTTT; CDR3: CASRMVPISGNTIYF
size: .; D: .; J: TRBJ2-5; V: TRBV12-3/TRBV12-4; DNA: TGTGCCAGCAGTCCCCGGACGTCTCCCGAGACCCAGTACTTC; CDR3: CASSPRTSPETQYF
size: .; D: .; J: TRBJ2-7; V: TRBV5-1; DNA: TGCGCCAGCAGCCGCGGTAACTCAAGACCCTACGAGCAGTACTTC; CDR3: CASSRGNSRPYEQYF
size: .; D: .; J: TRBJ1-1; V: TRBV20-1; DNA: TGCAGTGCGCCCGAGGGGGGCACTGAAGCTTTCTTT; CDR3: CSAPEGGTEAFF
size: many; D: .; J: TRBJ2-7; V: TRBV5-1; DNA: TGCGCCAGCAGCTTGGAGGCTCCTTCAAACGAGCAGTACTTC; CDR3: CASSLEAPSNEQYF
size: .; D: TRBD2; J: TRBJ2-3; V: TRBV24-1; DNA: TGTGCCAGCAGGGCTAGCGGGGGAAATACGCAGTATTTT; CDR3: CASRASGGNTQYF
size: .; D: .; J: TRBJ1-1; V: TRBV11-2; DNA: TGTGCCAGCAGCTCGTGGGGGACGCAGAACACTGAAGCTTTCTTT; CDR3: CASSSWGTQNTEAFF
size: many; D: .; J: TRBJ1-2; V: TRBV5-5; DNA: TGTGCCAGCAGCTTGGTGGACAGATATGGCTACACCTTC; CDR3: CASSLVDRYGYTF
size: few; D: .; J: TRBJ1-1; V: TRBV28; DNA: TGTGCCAGCGGAGGGGGGGCGGCCACTGAAGCTTTCTTT; CDR3: CASGGGAATEAFF
size: .; D: TRBD2; J: TRBJ2-7; V: TRBV7-2; DNA: TGTGCCAGCAGCCAGACTAGCGGGGCCTCCTACGAGCAGTACTTC; CDR3: CASSQTSGASYEQYF
size: .; D: .; J: TRBJ1-5; V: TRBV6-5; DNA: TGTGCCAGCAGTTTTCAGTGGGGTCAGCCCCAGCATTTT; CDR3: CASSFQWGQPQHF
size: .; D: TRBD2; J: TRBJ2-3; V: TRBV5-1; DNA: TGCGCCAGTTCTCTAGCGGGGGAAGGTACGCAGTATTTT; CDR3: CASSLAGEGTQYF
size: few; D: .; J: TRBJ1-1; V: TRBV10-3; DNA: TGTGCCATCAGGGTGTTAGAGGACACTGAAGCTTTCTTT; CDR3: CAIRVLEDTEAFF
size: few; D: TRBD1; J: TRBJ2-2; V: TRBV6-5; DNA: TGTGCCAGCAGGAGGACAGGGACTTACACCGGGGAGCTGTTTTTT; CDR3: CASRRTGTYTGELFF
size: many; D: TRBD1; J: TRBJ2-7; V: TRBV5-1; DNA: TGCGCCAGCACAGACAGGGGTGCCTACGAGCAGTACTTC; CDR3: CASTDRGAYEQYF
size: .; D: TRBD1; J: TRBJ1-4; V: TRBV5-1; DNA: TGCGCCAGCAGCACCCAACAGGGGGCAAATGAAAAACTGTTTTTT; CDR3: CASSTQQGANEKLFF
size: .; D: .; J: TRBJ2-3; V: TRBV7-2; DNA: TGTGCCAGCAGCAAAGACTACCTCAGCACAGATACGCAGTATTTT; CDR3: CASSKDYLSTDTQYF
size: .; D: .; J: TRBJ1-3; V: TRBV7-9; DNA: TGTGCCAGCAGCTCGAGTCTGCGGGCATCTGGAAACACCATATATTTT; CDR3: CASSSSLRASGNTIYF
size: few; D: .; J: TRBJ2-2; V: TRBV29-1; DNA: TGCAGCGTTGTCAGTGGGCCCGGGGAGCTGTTTTTT; CDR3: CSVVSGPGELFF
size: few; D: .; J: TRBJ2-5; V: TRBV15; DNA: TGTGCCACCACCTCTCGAGGGAACGGAGAGACCCAGTACTTC; CDR3: CATTSRGNGETQYF
size: .; D: .; J: TRBJ2-5; V: TRBV29-1; DNA: TGCAGCGTGATGCGGGGGCCCCAAGAGACCCAGTACTTC; CDR3: CSVMRGPQETQYF
size: few; D: TRBD1; J: TRBJ2-5; V: TRBV4-3; DNA: TGCGCCAGCAGCCAAGGGACAGGGGGCCGGGGGGCTCTGGAGACCCAGTACTTC; CDR3: CASSQGTGGRGALETQYF
size: few; D: .; J: TRBJ1-5; V: TRBV6-2/TRBV6-3; DNA: TGTGCCAGCAGCCAGACAGCTAGCAATCAGCCCCAGCATTTT; CDR3: CASSQTASNQPQHF
size: few; D: .; J: TRBJ2-2; V: TRBV5-1; DNA: TGCGCCAGCAGCAAGACTAGAAACACCGGGGAGCTGTTTTTT; CDR3: CASSKTRNTGELFF
size: .; D: .; J: TRBJ1-2; V: TRBV5-1; DNA: TGCGCCAGCAGCTTGGTGGGGGGACAAGCTAACTATGGCTACACCTTC; CDR3: CASSLVGGQANYGYTF
size: .; D: .; J: TRBJ2-1; V: TRBV20-1; DNA: TGCAGTGCTAGAGATCTGCGGGGTTGGGAGCAGTTCTTC; CDR3: CSARDLRGWEQFF
size: .; D: TRBD2; J: TRBJ2-3; V: TRBV24-1; DNA: TGTGCCACCAGTGATTCGAGACTAGCGGGGGGAGCCACAGATACGCAGTATTTT; CDR3: CATSDSRLAGGATDTQYF
size: .; D: TRBD1; J: TRBJ2-5; V: TRBV5-1; DNA: TGCGCCAGCAGCTTGGGAGGGACAGGTCAAGAGACCCAGTACTTC; CDR3: CASSLGGTGQETQYF
size: few; D: .; J: TRBJ2-3; V: TRBV5-6; DNA: TGTGCCAGCAGCTCAGTCGGGGGCCTTTTTGATACGCAGTATTTT; CDR3: CASSSVGGLFDTQYF
size: .; D: TRBD1; J: TRBJ2-7; V: TRBV7-8; DNA: TGTGCCAGCAGCGTACTCGGACAGGGGTACGACGAGCAGTACTTC; CDR3: CASSVLGQGYDEQYF
size: .; D: TRBD1; J: TRBJ1-1; V: TRBV7-9; DNA: TGTGCCAGCAGCTCCCGGACAGGGGGAGATGAAGCTTTCTTT; CDR3: CASSSRTGGDEAFF
size: .; D: .; J: TRBJ2-5; V: TRBV12-3/TRBV12-4; DNA: TGTGCCAGCAGTCTCCAGGCCCGGGAGACCCAGTACTTC; CDR3: CASSLQARETQYF
size: few; D: TRBD2; J: TRBJ2-1; V: TRBV2; DNA: TGTGCCAGCAGCTTAGAGCGGGGGGGGATTGCTGAGCAGTTCTTC; CDR3: CASSLERGGIAEQFF
size: .; D: TRBD2; J: TRBJ2-1; V: TRBV3-1; DNA: TGTGCCAGCAGCCATTCTGTAGCGGGGGCCCTCTACAATGAGCAGTTCTTC; CDR3: CASSHSVAGALYNEQFF